Listed below are T cell receptor beta chains from one sample, sequenced in a study of blood T cell repertoires in COVID-19. The method was immunoSEQ multiplex PCR; TCRdb's version includes in-frame clones alone and lacks a portion of them. The sample records 330,000 or so clones, 85% to 90% being singletons. Sequencing was performed on PBMCs or T cells enriched from blood (not recorded which). The source is a woman aged 30 to 39 who had been exposed to COVID-19. Both conserved end residues are trimmed from each CDR3. A D gene is named only where the DNA matches it firmly.

D | V | CDR3
. | TRBV12-3/TRBV12-4 | ASSLEGYYGYT
TRBD1 | TRBV3-1/TRBV3-2 | ASLNRGSYNEQF
. | TRBV14 | ASSAPGLDGELF
TRBD2 | TRBV25-1 | ASSDGSGRVTDTQY
. | TRBV5-5 | ASSLAKQGFGNTEAF
. | TRBV15 | ATSRYVGKGQETQY
. | TRBV6-5 | ASTLNTIYEQY
TRBD1 | TRBV7-3 | ASSKGTGGETQY
TRBD1 | TRBV10-3 | AISRDRGMETQY
. | TRBV5-1 | ASSLVVQSEAF
. | TRBV6-5 | ASGKGGVGTEAF
TRBD1 | TRBV28 | ASSLLQGGNEKLF
. | TRBV28 | ASHRGTYEQY
. | TRBV27 | ASRLLPDNHYGYT
TRBD1 | TRBV29-1 | SVGGGTGSWANVLT
. | TRBV4-1 | ASSQDTQGGFGEQF
TRBD2 | TRBV7-9 | ASSLSEREMREF
TRBD2 | TRBV11-2 | ASSFSGRGPDTQY
. | TRBV12-3/TRBV12-4 | ASSLEGRGYT
TRBD1 | TRBV19 | ASKVTGGTYSNQPQH
. | TRBV30 | AWSVQGGEKLF
. | TRBV15 | ATSRLQANTEAF
TRBD1 | TRBV10-2 | ASRKGQNSYEQY
TRBD1 | TRBV12-5 | ASASSGTVNSPLH
TRBD2 | TRBV30 | AWSSVAGGTWNTGELF
. | TRBV7-8 | ASSSLMRYSNQPQH
TRBD1 | TRBV27 | ASSPTGGLNEKLF
TRBD1 | TRBV5-5 | ASSSLGDSYQPQH
. | TRBV27 | ASSLVGGGEY
. | TRBV3-1/TRBV3-2 | ASSQDRSGPYGYT
TRBD1 | TRBV2 | ASRLTGGGETQY
TRBD1 | TRBV7-2 | ASSLGTGWDTEAF
. | TRBV18 | ASSPRGLSNQPQH
TRBD2 | TRBV9 | ASSYRGLAGAPTGELF
TRBD1 | TRBV28 | ASRTGDGEQY
TRBD2 | TRBV24-1 | ATSVDRGRANEQF
TRBD1 | TRBV7-2 | ASSLSWDRAYGYT
. | TRBV7-8 | ASSLADKNYEQY
. | TRBV7-2 | ASSLSSAGGEKLF
. | TRBV29-1 | SVETASYGYT
. | TRBV7-2 | ASSPVPGTYEQY
. | TRBV19 | ASTGSRNQPQH
. | TRBV5-1 | ASSFKGDYGYT
TRBD1 | TRBV5-1 | ASSLHRGTGDGNSPLH
TRBD1 | TRBV12-3/TRBV12-4 | ASSFGTGEQY
TRBD2 | TRBV10-3 | AISPSGSPDTQY
. | TRBV6-6 | ASRPGTSSSYEQY
TRBD1 | TRBV6-1 | ASSEFPQGSSYNEQF
TRBD1 | TRBV5-1 | ASPPGQGALAGELF
TRBD1 | TRBV19 | ASSIFWTGADYGYT
. | TRBV27 | ASRGWAIGEQF
TRBD2 | TRBV9 | ASSDAGTSGSLLTDTQY
. | TRBV28 | ASSRRSGTTNTGELF
. | TRBV11-3 | ASSLGGRGSTDTQY